Sequencing of this T cell receptor (beta chain) was carried out in a study of circulating and synovial CD4+ cells in juvenile arthritis. Study-wide findings and caveats: CPL and bulk CD4 samples differed at least tenfold in T cell genomes.

The CDR3 sequence is 15 residues long. Per germline, CDR1 MNHEY and CDR2 SMNVEV (reference sequence). The V end was cut by 6 bases, the J end by 6 bases, with 20 bases between. TCRdb's copy holds only in-frame clones and misses some; the assay was immunoSEQ multiplex PCR. The sample shows 30,000 to 40,000 clones, approximately 93% of them seen only once. To note about this clone: Its cognate antigen is unknown.

This receptor was identified in a human donor with juvenile idiopathic arthritis. The chain carries TRBV27 and TRBJ1-2; perhaps TRBD1 as D (6 bases). The sequenced sample was CD4+ T cells from blood. The CDR3 sequence: CASRSDSAGYHGYTF. The CDR3 DNA is TGTGCCAGCAGATCGGACAGTGCAGGATATCATGGCTACACCTTC.